A selection of T cell receptor beta chains follows, all from one sample in a study of shared clonotypes between healthy human individuals. Sequencing used immunoSEQ multiplex PCR; TCRdb keeps in-frame clones, though not all of them. The sample gives roughly 2,000,000 clones, around 93% of which show up once; approximately 1.7% is in the top ten. Sequenced sample: naive CD8+ T cells from PBMCs. The receptors were gathered from a man between 18 and 29 years old in good health. Some clones in this sample may be carry-over from other donors' samples. CDR3s include the opening cysteine and the closing phenylalanine or tryptophan. Fields, in order: J gene, D gene, clone size, V gene, CDR3 protein, CDR3 DNA. D genes are given only for firm matches. Where a row states a size, it is once, few, many or the class of an expanded clone; other rows omit it.

TRBJ2-6 | TRBD1 | NA | TRBV7-9 | CASSLFQGAAGANVLTF | TGTGCCAGCAGTCTATTTCAGGGGGCGGCCGGGGCCAACGTCCTGACTTTC
TRBJ1-3 | TRBD1 | NA | TRBV2 | CASRTGSSGNTIYF | TGTGCCAGCAGGACAGGGAGCTCTGGAAACACCATATATTTT
TRBJ1-2 | NA | NA | TRBV28 | CASSLGGFGYTF | TGTGCCAGCAGTTTAGGAGGGTTTGGCTACACCTTC
TRBJ1-5 | NA | NA | TRBV5-3 | CARSLVGSWSNQPQHF | TGTGCCAGAAGCTTGGTGGGGTCTTGGAGCAATCAGCCCCAGCATTTT
TRBJ2-5 | NA | NA | TRBV9 | CASSPEGGRGGETQYF | TGTGCCAGCAGCCCCGAGGGAGGGAGAGGGGGTGAGACCCAGTACTTC
TRBJ2-1 | NA | NA | TRBV29-1 | CSVDQWEAAWEQFF | TGCAGCGTTGACCAATGGGAGGCAGCATGGGAGCAGTTCTTC
TRBJ2-1 | TRBD2 | NA | TRBV5-4 | CASSFGLAGYNEQFF | TGTGCCAGCAGCTTCGGACTAGCGGGATACAATGAGCAGTTCTTC
TRBJ2-7 | NA | once | TRBV12-1 | CASSCARGTRVYEQYF | TGTGCCAGCAGCTGCGCGCGGGGGACTAGGGTTTACGAGCAGTACTTC
TRBJ1-2 | NA | once | TRBV28 | CASSLWGTTDGYTF | TGTGCCAGCAGTTTATGGGGGACAACAGATGGCTACACCTTC
TRBJ2-7 | TRBD1 | NA | TRBV7-9 | CASSSMRTGTDSYEQYF | TGTGCCAGCAGCTCCATGCGGACCGGGACAGACTCCTACGAGCAGTACTTC
TRBJ2-7 | TRBD1 | NA | TRBV27 | CASSSRTGNSYEQYF | TGTGCCAGCAGTTCTCGGACAGGGAATTCCTACGAGCAGTACTTC
TRBJ1-1 | NA | NA | TRBV28 | CASSPYQGTYTEAFF | TGTGCCAGCAGCCCATACCAGGGGACGTACACTGAAGCTTTCTTT
TRBJ2-7 | TRBD2 | NA | TRBV14 | CASSLRTSGTSYEQYF | TGTGCCAGCAGCCTACGGACTAGCGGGACCTCCTACGAGCAGTACTTC
TRBJ2-1 | NA | NA | TRBV27 | CASSPRVGADEQFF | TGTGCCAGCAGTCCCCGGGTGGGGGCCGATGAGCAGTTCTTC
TRBJ1-5 | NA | NA | TRBV6-1 | CASSDWGYSNQPQHF | TGTGCCAGCAGTGACTGGGGGTATAGCAATCAGCCCCAGCATTTT
TRBJ2-1 | TRBD2 | NA | TRBV4-1 | CASSQLAGGRSSYNEQFF | TGCGCCAGCAGCCAGCTAGCGGGAGGAAGGAGCTCCTACAATGAGCAGTTCTTC
TRBJ1-2 | NA | NA | TRBV5-6 | CASSLEMRGPGYGYTF | TGTGCCAGCAGCTTGGAGATGCGTGGACCAGGGTATGGCTACACCTTC
TRBJ2-4 | NA | NA | TRBV4-1 | CASSQEGGSAKNIQYF | TGCGCCAGCAGCCAAGAGGGGGGCAGCGCTAAAAACATTCAGTACTTC
TRBJ2-3 | NA | NA | TRBV2 | CASEGHRF | TGTGCCAGCGAAGGACACCGATTT
TRBJ1-2 | TRBD1 | few | TRBV5-4 | CASSSGQGVEGYTF | TGTGCCAGCAGCTCGGGACAGGGGGTTGAGGGCTACACCTTC
TRBJ2-7 | TRBD2 | once | TRBV29-1 | CSVAPSQREGPEQYF | TGCAGCGTTGCCCCATCGCAGCGGGAGGGCCCCGAGCAGTACTTC
TRBJ1-5 | TRBD1 | few | TRBV2 | CASSVTRDSLNQPQHF | TGTGCCAGCAGTGTCACAAGGGACAGCCTCAATCAGCCCCAGCATTTT
TRBJ2-7 | NA | NA | TRBV19 | CATQGGSYEQYF | TGTGCCACTCAGGGGGGCTCCTACGAGCAGTACTTC
TRBJ2-3 | NA | once | TRBV7-9 | CASSRPHGWQADTQYF | TGTGCCAGCAGCCGACCTCATGGATGGCAGGCAGATACGCAGTATTTT
TRBJ1-3 | NA | NA | TRBV9 | CASSVGGSSGNTIYF | TGTGCCAGCAGCGTAGGGGGGAGCTCTGGAAACACCATATATTTT
TRBJ2-3 | NA | NA | TRBV19 | CASSLSPDTQYF | TGTGCCAGTAGCCTCAGCCCAGATACGCAGTATTTT
TRBJ2-5 | NA | once | TRBV7-9 | CASSFPQGRQETQYF | TGTGCCAGCAGCTTTCCCCAGGGGAGGCAAGAGACCCAGTACTTC
TRBJ1-1 | NA | few | TRBV7-9 | CASSLPTPEAFF | TGTGCCAGCAGCTTACCGACGCCAGAAGCTTTCTTT
TRBJ2-7 | TRBD2 | NA | TRBV6-6 | CASSRGRGDEQYF | TGTGCCAGCAGTCGGGGGAGGGGAGACGAGCAGTACTTC
TRBJ2-1 | TRBD2 | once | TRBV19 | CASSPRTSPHEQFF | TGTGCCAGTAGTCCTCGGACTAGCCCCCATGAGCAGTTCTTC
TRBJ2-4 | TRBD2 | NA | TRBV9 | CASSVDPGLAGVAKNIQYF | TGTGCCAGCAGCGTCGATCCTGGACTAGCGGGAGTAGCCAAAAACATTCAGTACTTC
TRBJ2-1 | TRBD2 | NA | TRBV10-2 | CASGLAGVSDEQFF | TGCGCCAGCGGACTAGCGGGAGTTTCTGATGAGCAGTTCTTC
TRBJ2-7 | TRBD2 | NA | TRBV4-1 | CASSQEWASGVYEQYF | TGCGCCAGCAGCCAAGAATGGGCTAGCGGGGTCTACGAGCAGTACTTC
TRBJ2-7 | TRBD2 | NA | TRBV27 | CASTPGGAYYEQYF | TGTGCCAGCACCCCGGGGGGGGCCTACTACGAGCAGTACTTC
TRBJ1-3 | NA | NA | TRBV9 | CASSAMASGNTIYF | TGTGCCAGCAGCGCCATGGCCTCTGGAAACACCATATATTTT
TRBJ2-3 | NA | NA | TRBV21-1 | CASSKAGQEGTDTQYF | TGTGCCAGCAGCAAAGCGGGACAGGAGGGCACAGATACGCAGTATTTT